The clone carrying this TCR beta chain was recorded many times. Its antigen is not known. The read halts 3 residues ahead of the CDR3 end, with the missing end drawn from the germline J gene. V was trimmed by 6 bases and J by 4 bases, leaving 18 bases between them. Germline V gene data show CDR1 as DFQATT and CDR2 as SNEGSKA (reference sequence). This CDR3 has 14 amino acids. These data come from a study of T cell clonality in common variable immunodeficiency. The study, taken as a whole, reports: The cause of increased CVID clonality remains unclear without subpopulation sequencing.

Clones were read by immunoSEQ multiplex PCR, and TCRdb kept only the in-frame ones, dropping some. In total the sample includes about 35,000 clones, none of them seen once. The source is a person between 18 and 75 years old in good health. Sequencing was performed on peripheral blood mononuclear cells. The chain joins TRBV20-1 to TRBJ1-2; D not certain. Here the CDR3 reads CSAPPEGSFYGYTF. The sequenced part of the CDR3 DNA is TGCAGTGCCCCCCCGGAGGGCAGCTTCTATGGC.